These T cell receptor beta chains were read from a single sample in a study of neurological immune-mediated disorders. MiXCR, run by TCRdb on the 5' RACE reads, gives a single entry per CDR3 protein. The sample holds about 37,000 distinct CDR3 sequences, roughly 10% seen once. The material sequenced was CD4+ T cells from blood. These receptor sequences come from a woman aged 25 to 45 with HTLV-1-associated myelopathy (HAM/TSP). Both conserved end residues are part of each CDR3. The D gene is left open where the match is weak. Rows give clone size only sometimes, using once, few, many, or a class for an expanded clone.

>TRBD1|TRBV20-1|TRBJ2-7|many
CSANKWTGSGDEQYF
TGCAGTGCCAACAAATGGACAGGGTCGGGTGACGAGCAGTACTTC
>TRBD1|TRBV20-1|TRBJ2-7|many
CSARIDRGRSYEQYF
TGCAGTGCTAGAATAGACAGGGGGAGAAGCTACGAGCAGTACTTC
>NA|TRBV6-6|TRBJ2-7|many
CASSYSVLNSYEQYF
TGTGCCAGCAGTTACTCGGTACTGAACTCCTACGAGCAGTACTTC
>TRBD1|TRBV18|TRBJ2-1|many
CASSPSGGIWNEQFF
TGTGCCAGCTCACCATCAGGGGGTATCTGGAATGAGCAGTTCTTC
>NA|TRBV19|TRBJ2-3|few
CASSPEGVRTDTQYF
TGTGCCAGTAGTCCGGAGGGGGTGCGCACAGATACGCAGTATTTT
>NA|TRBV3-1|TRBJ1-1|many
CASSQRTGTEAFF
TGTGCCAGCAGCCAACGGACTGGGACTGAAGCTTTCTTT
>NA|TRBV7-2|TRBJ1-6|many
CASSSDRNNNSPLHF
TGTGCCAGCAGCTCCGACAGGAACAATAATTCACCCCTCCACTTT
>NA|TRBV6-2/TRBV6-3|TRBJ2-7|NA
CASSRCRAYEQYF
TGTGCCAGCAGCCGCTGCAGGGCCTACGAGCAGTACTTC
>TRBD1|TRBV28|TRBJ2-3|many
CASSLGTGGTDTQYF
TGTGCCAGCAGTTTAGGGACAGGGGGCACAGATACGCAGTATTTT
>NA|TRBV11-2|TRBJ2-3|many
CASSLGIYDTQYF
TGTGCCAGCAGCTTAGGGATTTACGATACGCAGTATTTT
>TRBD2|TRBV10-3|TRBJ2-7|medium-sized
CAISSGGAGSYEQYF
TGTGCCATCAGCAGCGGGGGGGCAGGCTCCTACGAGCAGTACTTC
>NA|TRBV5-1|TRBJ1-1|NA
CASSFYICSAWRGGSDTEAFF
NA
>TRBD1|TRBV7-8|TRBJ1-6|many
CASSLLAVTGRSPLHF
TGTGCCAGCAGCTTATTGGCTGTGACAGGGCGTTCACCCCTCCACTTT
>NA|TRBV5-5|TRBJ1-1|many
CASSAGRGVGTEAFF
TGTGCCAGCAGCGCTGGACGTGGAGTGGGAACTGAAGCTTTCTTT
>NA|TRBV5-1|TRBJ2-1|many
CASCPEPADYNEQFF
TGCGCCAGCTGCCCGGAACCAGCGGACTACAATGAGCAGTTCTTC
>NA|TRBV3-1|TRBJ1-6|NA
CASGTWGANNSPLHF
TGTGCAAGCGGGACCTGGGGGGCAAATAATTCACCCCTCCACTTT
>NA|TRBV4-2|TRBJ1-4|NA
CASSQETYTNEKLFF
TGTGCCAGCAGCCAGGAAACCTATACAAATGAAAAACTGTTTTTT
>TRBD1|TRBV19|TRBJ1-6|many
CASSTTDRSNPSLHF
TGTGCCAGTAGTACGACGGACAGGTCCAATCCATCCCTCCACTTT
>NA|TRBV5-6|TRBJ2-2|many
CASSLVAPTGELFF
TGTGCCAGCAGCTTGGTCGCACCCACCGGGGAGCTGTTTTTT
>NA|TRBV10-3|TRBJ2-1|medium-sized
CAIRSGSGEQFF
TGTGCCATCAGGTCGGGGTCGGGTGAGCAGTTCTTC
>NA|TRBV7-9|TRBJ1-2|many
CASSLPGRGSNYGYTF
TGTGCCAGCAGCTTACCGGGGCGAGGGAGTAACTATGGCTACACCTTC
>NA|TRBV10-3|TRBJ2-1|many
CATLMGREDEQFF
TGTGCCACTCTAATGGGCCGGGAAGATGAGCAGTTCTTC
>TRBD1|TRBV20-1|TRBJ1-1|many
CSASAGTVNTEAFF
TGCAGTGCTAGTGCCGGGACAGTGAACACTGAAGCTTTCTTT
>NA|TRBV10-3|TRBJ2-7|many
CAISEQSREWGEQYF
TGTGCCATCAGTGAGCAGAGCAGGGAATGGGGCGAGCAGTACTTC
>TRBD2|TRBV20-1|TRBJ2-3|many
CSATLAGGADTQYF
TGCAGTGCTACCCTAGCGGGGGGAGCAGATACGCAGTATTTT
>NA|TRBV27|TRBJ2-1|many
CASQGGGRVNEQFF
TGTGCCAGCCAGGGAGGTGGCAGGGTGAATGAGCAGTTCTTC
>TRBD1|TRBV5-1|TRBJ2-6|many
CASSAGTGSSGANVLTF
TGCGCCAGCAGCGCCGGGACAGGCTCTTCAGGGGCCAACGTCCTGACTTTC
>TRBD2|TRBV20-1|TRBJ2-1|many
CSATTAGGRNEQFF
TGCAGTGCTACCACCGCGGGGGGGCGGAATGAGCAGTTCTTC
>TRBD1|TRBV7-6|TRBJ1-1|many
CASSAQGARSGTEAFF
TGTGCCAGCAGCGCCCAGGGGGCAAGGTCGGGCACTGAAGCTTTCTTT
>TRBD1|TRBV20-1|TRBJ2-7|many
CSAPHPGTGGEQYF
TGCAGTGCCCCCCACCCCGGGACAGGGGGTGAGCAGTACTTC
>TRBD1|TRBV5-8|TRBJ2-3|many
CASNGQGVRSTDTQYF
TGTGCCAGCAACGGACAGGGGGTTCGTAGCACAGATACGCAGTATTTT
>NA|TRBV20-1|TRBJ1-2|NA
CSARYSMRAYGYTF
TGCAGTGCTAGATATTCGATGCGTGCGTATGGCTACACCTTC